These 28 T cell receptor beta chains share one sample of origin, sequenced in a study of T cells in Graves' hyperthyroidism and ophthalmopathy. The source material, RNA transcripts, was used to amplify TCR beta CDR3 regions. TCR CDR3 underwent first-round RT-PCR with the HTBI primer set. TCRdb ran MiXCR on the multiplex PCR reads and lists one entry per CDR3 protein. This sample has about 760,000 distinct CDR3 sequences; roughly a third occur once, and the top ten carry roughly 30%. Sequences were obtained from blood. The receptors derive from a woman aged 40-49 years with Graves' hyperthyroidism.

The chain carries TRBV24-1 and TRBJ2-3; 7 bases align to TRBD1. The CDR3 has 14 amino acids. Per germline, CDR1 KGHDR and CDR2 SFDVKD. Trimming took 3 bases from V and 1 from J; bases not matched to a gene: 0. CDR3 in amino acids: CATSDTGGTDTQYF. In DNA, the CDR3 is TGTGCCACCAGTGATACAGGGGGCACAGATACGCAGTATTTT.

This clonotype was observed once. The rearrangement uses TRBV14 and TRBJ2-1; the match to TRBD2 covers 8 bases. The CDR3 extends over 14 amino acids. Germline values: CDR1 SGHDN, CDR2 FVKESK. Losses at the gene ends were 4 bases for V and 10 bases for J; bases not matched to a gene: 9. CDR3 DNA: TGTGCCAGCAGCCCCCCAGCGGGAGTGGGCGAGCAGTTCTTC. As protein: CASSPPAGVGEQFF.

The table lists this clonotype with many counts. The CDR3 nucleotides read TGTGCCAGCAGGCGCTGGGGGACAGGGGGCACCTCCTACGAGCAGTACTTC. The encoded protein is CASRRWGTGGTSYEQYF. The genes are TRBV5-4 and TRBJ2-7, with 12 bases matching TRBD1. V was clipped by 5 bases and J by 0 bases; unmatched bases: 9. CDR3 size: 17 residues. Germline-derived CDR1 and CDR2 are SGHNT and YYREEE (reference sequence).

The chain links TRBV2 to TRBJ2-1; tentatively, D is TRBD2 (5 bases). CDR1 SNHLY and CDR2 FYNNEI come from the germline V gene. The CDR3 has 18 amino acids. V was cut by 1 base and J by 8 bases, with 24 bases left in between. The CDR3 spells CASSEEVLDPPQFDEQFF. CDR3 nucleotide sequence: TGTGCCAGCAGTGAAGAAGTACTAGACCCTCCCCAATTCGATGAGCAGTTCTTC.

This sequence joins TRBV7-9 and TRBJ2-5, with TRBD1 matching over 12 bases. With 1 base clipped from V and 5 bases from J, the junction kept 8 bases outside the gene matches. The CDR3 covers 17 residues. Germline V gene data show CDR1 as SEHNR and CDR2 as FQNEAQ (reference sequence). The CDR3 bases are TGTGCCAGCAGCTTAGATTGGGGACAGGGGGCTTGGGAGACCCAGTACTTC. Translation gives CASSLDWGQGAWETQYF.

This clonotype was counted a single time. The chain carries TRBV7-9 and TRBJ1-2; maybe TRBD1 (6 bases). Germline lookup yields CDR1 SEHNR and CDR2 FQNEAQ (reference sequence). The CDR3 is made up of 13 amino acids. Trimming left V 7 bases short and J 7 bases short, with 16 bases between. The CDR3 is CASTWGGQSGYTF. CDR3 DNA: TGTGCCAGCACCTGGGGGGGGCAAAGTGGCTACACCTTC.

For this clonotype: This may be a read error: a much more frequent sequence differs by one nucleotide. V gene TRBV19 combines with J gene TRBJ1-2, with D uncertain. The ends were cut back, 8 bases at V and 8 bases at J, with 21 bases in the middle. CDR1 is LNHDA, CDR2 SQIVND, per germline (reference sequence). The CDR3 sequence is 14 residues long. The CDR3 DNA follows: TGTGCCAGTCACCCCCCAACATGGGAGCGAGGCTACACCTTC. It is translated as CASHPPTWERGYTF.

With regard to this clonotype: An end of the junction does not agree with germline; a read error may underlie this. This chain joins TRBV2 and TRBJ2-3; maybe TRBD2 (6 bases). From germline, CDR1 is SNHLY and CDR2 FYNNEI. The CDR3 consists of 14 residues. The CDR3 nucleotides read TGTGCCACCAGTGATCAGACTAGTTCAGATACGCAGTATTTT. Protein product: CATSDQTSSDTQYF. Based on the CDR3 plus reference TRBV2 and TRBJ2-3, the full variable domain is EPEVTQTPSHQVTQMGQEVILRCVPISNHLYFYWYRQILGQKVEFLVSFYNNEISEKSEIFDDQFSVERPDGSNFTLKIRSTKLEDSAMYFCATSDQTSSDTQYFGPGTRLTVL.

The V call is TRBV7-9, the J call TRBJ2-7; 7 nucleotides match TRBD2. Trimming removed 5 bases from V and 2 bases from J; junction bases left unmatched: 9. CDR1 and CDR2 from the germline V gene are SEHNR and FQNEAQ (reference sequence). The CDR3 loop spans 15 amino acids. This CDR3 is CASSPERGPTYEQYF. The CDR3 coding sequence is TGTGCCAGCAGCCCGGAGCGGGGTCCCACCTACGAGCAGTACTTC.

This clonotype was detected many times. J is TRBJ2-5 and V is TRBV10-1; TRBD1 might be the D (6 bases). The CDR3 spans 14 residues. V was cut by 8 bases and J by 2 bases, with 15 bases left in between. Germline lookup yields CDR1 WNHNN and CDR2 SYGVQD (reference sequence). CDR3 coding DNA: TGCGCCAGCTCCAGGGGCACAGGGCAAGAGACCCAGTACTTC. Translated, it gives CASSRGTGQETQYF.

The J gene is TRBJ2-2, the V gene TRBV20-1; TRBD2 aligns across 7 bases. J lost 6 bases, V lost 8 bases, and 12 bases had no gene match. Germline V gene lookup returns CDR1 DFQATT and CDR2 SNEGSKA (reference sequence). This CDR3 contains 14 residues. CDR3 nucleotides: TGCAGTACTCCGAGGCAGCGGGGCCCCGGGGAGCTGTTTTTT. It encodes CSTPRQRGPGELFF.

This clonotype was seen only once. This chain connects TRBV7-2 to TRBJ1-2; 10 nucleotides match TRBD1. With V trimmed by 2 bases and J by 7 bases, 10 bases remained unmatched. Germline CDR1 is SGHTA and CDR2 is FQGNSA. The CDR3 spans 16 residues. The CDR3 region has the DNA TGTGCCAGCAGCTTATTGGTGACAGGGGGCGCTGGTGGCTACACCTTC. It codes for CASSLLVTGGAGGYTF. The complete variable domain, with remaining parts taken from reference TRBV7-2 and TRBJ1-2, reads GAGVSQSPSNKVTEKGKDVELRCDPISGHTALYWYRQSLGQGLEFLIYFQGNSAPDKSGLPSDRFSAERTGGSVSTLTIQRTQQEDSAVYLCASSLLVTGGAGGYTFGSGTRLTVV.

V and J are TRBV6-5 and TRBJ2-5; D is possibly TRBD1 (5 bases). CDR1 and CDR2 from the germline V gene are MNHEY and SVGAGI. V was shortened by 10 bases and J by 0 bases, with 9 bases between the two germline ends. This CDR3 comprises 12 residues. In nucleotides, the CDR3 is TGTGCCACACAGGACCACCAAGAGACCCAGTACTTC. It is translated as CATQDHQETQYF.

This clonotype showed up many times. V and J are TRBV6-6 and TRBJ1-2, with D unclear. The CDR3 covers 13 residues. Trimming removed 7 bases from V and 8 bases from J, with 17 bases in between. Germline V CDR1 and CDR2: MNHNY, SVGAGI (reference sequence). CDR3 loop: CASKQARLEGYTF. As DNA, the CDR3 is TGTGCCAGCAAGCAGGCCAGGCTTGAAGGCTACACCTTC.

This clonotype occurred many times. This sequence joins TRBV20-1 and TRBJ1-5; D ambiguous. Trimming left V 6 bases short and J 2 bases short, with 14 bases between. Germline V gives CDR1 DFQATT, CDR2 SNEGSKA (reference sequence). There are 14 residues in the CDR3. CDR3 in DNA: TGCAGTGCCGGGGAGGGTAGTGGCAATCAGCCCCAGCATTTT. Protein sequence: CSAGEGSGNQPQHF.

J is TRBJ1-1 and V is TRBV14; no clear D. CDR3 length: 13 amino acids. Germline CDR1 reads SGHDN; CDR2 reads FVKESK. Trimming left V 4 bases short and J 9 bases short, with 15 bases between. For the CDR3, the DNA is TGTGCCAGCAGCCCCCAAGGACGAGCCCAAGCTTTCTTT. The encoded protein is CASSPQGRAQAFF. Variable domain in full (rest from reference TRBV14 and TRBJ1-1): EAGVTQFPSHSVIEKGQTVTLRCDPISGHDNLYWYRRVMGKEIKFLLHFVKESKQDESGMPNNRFLAERTGGTYSTLKVQPAELEDSGVYFCASSPQGRAQAFFGQGTRLTVV.

The chain links TRBV5-8 to TRBJ2-7; D may be TRBD2 (6 bases). Trimming removed 0 bases at V and 4 bases at J, with 14 bases between. Germline CDR1 and CDR2: SGHTS and YDEGEE. This CDR3 spans 15 amino acids. CDR3 in amino acids: CASSLGTSRGYEQYF. The DNA of the CDR3 is TGTGCCAGCAGCTTGGGGACCTCCCGGGGGTACGAGCAGTACTTC.

As for this clonotype: Germline is not matched at one junction end, which may reflect a read error. The chain employs TRBV7-8 and TRBJ2-7; 8 bases align to TRBD1. CDR1 SGHVS and CDR2 FQNEAQ come from the germline V gene. The CDR3 is 14 amino acids. The CDR3 is CVSSTRTGLYEQYF. The CDR3 nucleotides are TGTGTCAGCAGCACCAGGACAGGGCTGTACGAGCAGTACTTC. The full variable domain, with the rest looked up from reference TRBV7-8 and TRBJ2-7, is GAGVSQSPRYKVAKRGQDVALRCDPISGHVSLFWYQQALGQGPEFLTYFQNEAQLDKSGLPSDRFFAERPEGSVSTLKIQRTQQEDSAVYLCVSSTRTGLYEQYFGPGTRLTVT.

There are many counts of this clonotype. The chain has TRBV10-3 and TRBJ1-1; TRBD1 might be the D (5 bases). The germline V gene encodes CDR1 ENHRY and CDR2 SYGVKD. This CDR3 region has 13 residues. V lost 2 bases to trimming and J lost 4 bases, with 8 bases between them. The CDR3, as DNA: TGTGCCATCAGTGAGGCCAGGGCCACTGAAGCTTTCTTT. Protein: CAISEARATEAFF.

This clonotype has more than one count but fewer than ten. The J gene is TRBJ1-2, the V gene TRBV5-4; D possibly corresponds to TRBD1 (6 bases). Trimming cost V 0 bases and J 7 bases, with 13 bases left between them. Germline values: CDR1 SGHNT, CDR2 YYREEE (reference sequence). The CDR3 covers 14 residues. CDR3 coding DNA: TGTGCCAGCAGCTTGGACAGGGCTTCAAGTGGCTACACCTTC. The encoded protein is CASSLDRASSGYTF. Complete variable domain (other parts from reference TRBV5-4 and TRBJ1-2): ETGVTQSPTHLIKTRGQQVTLRCSSQSGHNTVSWYQQALGQGPQFIFQYYREEENGRGNFPPRFSGLQFPNYSSELNVNALELDDSALYLCASSLDRASSGYTFGSGTRLTVV.

This clonotype came up many times. The chain couples TRBV9 to TRBJ2-7; D not certain. V shed 0 bases and J shed 3 bases, with 10 bases lying between them. In germline, CDR1 is SGDLS, CDR2 YYNGEE. CDR3 length: 14 amino acids. The CDR3 region is CASSVAPNSYEQYF. The CDR3 DNA reads as TGTGCCAGCAGCGTAGCTCCCAATAGCTACGAGCAGTACTTC.

The rearrangement links TRBV7-9 to TRBJ2-5, with 12 bases fitting TRBD2. The DNA end is a closer match to TRBJ2-1, so the J assignment may be wrong. CDR3 size: 13 residues. Germline CDR1 reads SEHNR; CDR2 reads FQNEAQ (reference sequence). The CDR3: CASSWTSGTEQFF. DNA for the CDR3: TGTGCCAGCAGCTGGACTAGCGGGACTGAGCAGTTCTTC.

This chain connects TRBV7-2 to TRBJ2-5; 9 nucleotides match TRBD1. J was trimmed by 0 bases and V by 5 bases; bases with no gene match: 7. The CDR3 runs to 16 residues. Germline CDR1 SGHTA, CDR2 FQGNSA. DNA for the CDR3: TGTGCCAGCAGCCACCAGGACAGGGGATACCAAGAGACCCAGTACTTC. Residues: CASSHQDRGYQETQYF. Full variable domain (missing parts from reference TRBV7-2 and TRBJ2-5): GAGVSQSPSNKVTEKGKDVELRCDPISGHTALYWYRQSLGQGLEFLIYFQGNSAPDKSGLPSDRFSAERTGGSVSTLTIQRTQQEDSAVYLCASSHQDRGYQETQYFGPGTRLLVL.

The chain couples TRBV9 to TRBJ2-7; D uncertain. The CDR3 is made up of 11 amino acids. Trimming removed 5 bases from V and 7 bases from J, with 10 bases in between. Germline assignment: CDR1 SGDLS and CDR2 YYNGEE. The CDR3 coding sequence is TGTGCCAGCAGGGGGTACAATGAGCAGTACTTC. Protein sequence: CASRGYNEQYF.

This clonotype was counted only a few times. This sequence joins TRBV12-3 or TRBV12-4 and TRBJ2-7; a weak D match, TRBD2 (7 bases). Trimming left V 1 base short and J 0 bases short, with 16 bases between. The CDR3 loop spans 17 amino acids. The CDR3 reads CASSLGFQGRVSYEQYF. In DNA form, the CDR3 reads TGTGCCAGCAGTTTAGGCTTTCAGGGGAGGGTCTCCTACGAGCAGTACTTC.

This chain uses TRBV12-3 or TRBV12-4 with TRBJ2-1; unclear D gene. Trimming took off 2 bases at V and 4 bases at J, with 9 bases between the two ends. The CDR3 is made up of 14 amino acids. CDR3 sequence (DNA): TGTGCCAGCAGTTTATACCGGGTATACAATGAGCAGTTCTTC. Encoded protein: CASSLYRVYNEQFF.

This clonotype was seen many times. The chain is built from TRBV6-1 and TRBJ2-5; tentative D call: TRBD1 (5 bases). The CDR3 length is 15 residues. The germline V gene has CDR1 MNHNS and CDR2 SASEGT. Between the trimmed V and J ends, which lost 7 bases and 0 bases, there was a span of 15 bases. The CDR3 region has the DNA TGTGCCAGCACCCTTGGGGCTACGTACCAAGAGACCCAGTACTTC. Its protein is CASTLGATYQETQYF.

This clonotype was found once. A read error may explain this, as a much larger clone is one base away. V is TRBV3-1 and J is TRBJ1-2, with 7 nucleotides matching TRBD1. This CDR3 is 13 amino acids long. Germline V CDR1 and CDR2: LGHDT, YNNKEL (reference sequence). CDR3: CASGQQGNYGYTF. The CDR3 DNA follows: TGTGCCAGCGGCCAACAGGGGAACTATGGCTACACCTTC.